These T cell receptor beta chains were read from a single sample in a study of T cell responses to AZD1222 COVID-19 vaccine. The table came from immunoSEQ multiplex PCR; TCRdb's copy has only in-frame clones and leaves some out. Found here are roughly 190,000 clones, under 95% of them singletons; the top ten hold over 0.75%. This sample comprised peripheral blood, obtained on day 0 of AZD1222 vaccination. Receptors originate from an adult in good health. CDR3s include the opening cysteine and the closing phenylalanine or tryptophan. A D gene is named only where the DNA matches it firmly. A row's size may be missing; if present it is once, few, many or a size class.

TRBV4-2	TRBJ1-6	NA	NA	CASSQQTDRLNSPLHF	TGTGCCAGCAGCCAGCAGACAGACCGACTAAATTCACCCCTCCACTTT
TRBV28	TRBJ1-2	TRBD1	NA	CASSSSGTGGNYGYTF	TGTGCCAGCAGTTCATCCGGGACAGGGGGCAACTATGGCTACACCTTC
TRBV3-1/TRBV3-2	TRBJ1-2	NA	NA	CASSQGSWTNYGYTF	TGTGCCAGCAGCCAAGGCAGTTGGACTAACTATGGCTACACCTTC
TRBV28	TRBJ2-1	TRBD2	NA	CASSPVSGGFDNEQFF	TGTGCCAGCAGTCCGGTTAGCGGGGGGTTCGACAATGAGCAGTTCTTC
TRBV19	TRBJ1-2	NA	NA	CASTRGANYGYTF	TGTGCCAGTACACGGGGCGCTAACTATGGCTACACCTTC
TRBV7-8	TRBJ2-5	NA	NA	CASSLSTNQGETQYF	TGTGCCAGCAGCTTAAGTACAAACCAGGGAGAGACCCAGTACTTC
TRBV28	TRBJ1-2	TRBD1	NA	CASRPGQTGYTF	TGTGCCAGCAGACCGGGACAGACTGGCTACACCTTC
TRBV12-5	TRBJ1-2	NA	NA	CASGYRYGYTF	TGTGCTAGTGGCTATAGATATGGCTACACCTTC
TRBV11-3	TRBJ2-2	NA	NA	CASSPGGSTVGELFF	TGTGCCAGCAGCCCCGGAGGGAGTACGGTCGGGGAGCTGTTTTTT
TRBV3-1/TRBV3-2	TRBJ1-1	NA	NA	CASSQGQIRDTEAFF	TGTGCCAGCAGCCAAGGTCAGATCAGGGACACTGAAGCTTTCTTT
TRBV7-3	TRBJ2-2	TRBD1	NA	CASSSGTGGSGELFF	TGTGCCAGCAGCTCCGGGACAGGGGGATCCGGGGAGCTGTTTTTT
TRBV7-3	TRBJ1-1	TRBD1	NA	CASSSSGGEAFF	TGTGCCAGCAGCTCCTCAGGGGGTGAAGCTTTCTTT
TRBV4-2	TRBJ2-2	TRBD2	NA	CASSQGLAGIGAGELFF	TGTGCCAGCAGCCAAGGACTAGCGGGGATCGGGGCCGGGGAGCTGTTTTTT
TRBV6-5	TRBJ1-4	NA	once	CASSYAGGEKLFF	TGTGCCAGCAGTTACGCGGGGGGTGAAAAACTGTTTTTT
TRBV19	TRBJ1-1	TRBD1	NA	CASSTYTGATEAFF	TGTGCCAGTAGTACTTATACAGGGGCCACTGAAGCTTTCTTT
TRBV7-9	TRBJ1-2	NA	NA	CASSLAQSGGYGYTF	TGTGCCAGCAGCTTAGCCCAGTCAGGAGGCTATGGCTACACCTTC